This T cell receptor (beta chain) was sequenced in a study of cytotoxic CD8 clonotypes in ibrutinib-treated CLL. V shed 4 bases and J shed 2 bases, with 10 bases lying between them. This CDR3 has 13 residues. Germline V gene lookup returns CDR1 SGHRS and CDR2 YFSETQ. Frozen-stored PBMCs produced approximately 2 micrograms of genomic DNA for TCR beta libraries. Clones were read by immunoSEQ multiplex PCR, and TCRdb kept only the in-frame ones, dropping some. The sample has some 200,000 clones; about four fifths are singletons. The sequences come from PBMCs, collected after 12 months of ibrutinib treatment. The TCR comes from a human donor with chronic lymphocytic leukemia. The V gene is TRBV5-1, the J gene TRBJ2-7; perhaps TRBD1 as D (5 bases). As DNA, the CDR3 is TGCGCCAGCAGCCAGGGTGCCGCCTACGAGCAGTACTTC. Translating it yields CASSQGAAYEQYF.